The 27 T cell receptor beta chains below were found in one sample sequenced in a study of blood T cells in healthy people across ages. A second PCR of 7 to 11 cycles used a sample-barcoded 5' primer and a J-beta primer mix. TCRdb analysed the 5' RACE reads with MiXCR anew, one entry per CDR3 protein. The data hold approximately 360,000 distinct CDR3 sequences, with 50% to 60% observed a single time. Material: blood. These receptors all stem from a man aged 60 to 69 in good health.

The rearrangement joins TRBV12-3 or TRBV12-4 to TRBJ2-3; D might be TRBD2 (5 bases). This CDR3 is built from 13 residues. Trimming removed 4 bases at V and 13 bases at J, with 18 bases between. The CDR3 bases are TGTGCCAGCAGTTGCCAGAGGGCAGATGTGGAGTATTTT. It encodes CASSCQRADVEYF.

The V call is TRBV24-1, the J call TRBJ1-2, with TRBD1 matching over 8 bases. V gave up 7 bases and J gave up 1 base; unmatched junction bases: 4. Germline V gene data show CDR1 as KGHDR and CDR2 as SFDVKD. The CDR3 extends over 14 amino acids. CDR3 protein: CATRGTGDNYGYTF. The CDR3 DNA reads TGTGCCACCAGGGGGACAGGCGATAACTATGGCTACACCTTC.

The gene calls are TRBV19 and TRBJ2-3, with 10 bases fitting TRBD2. With V trimmed by 9 bases and J by 6 bases, 12 bases remained unmatched. CDR1 LNHDA and CDR2 SQIVND come from the germline V gene (reference sequence). The CDR3 has 15 residues. The CDR3 here is CASIAGGPGGDTQYF. DNA for the CDR3: TGTGCCAGCATAGCGGGGGGCCCCGGTGGTGATACGCAGTATTTT.

The CDR3 protein is CASSQYGTIEQFF. In DNA form, the CDR3 reads TGTGCCAGCAGCCAATACGGGACAATAGAGCAGTTCTTC. This chain joins TRBV3-1 and TRBJ2-1; TRBD1 might be the D (6 bases). Germline-derived CDR1 and CDR2 are LGHDT and YNNKEL (reference sequence). CDR3 length equals 13 residues. Trimming stripped 2 bases from V and 10 bases from J, with 12 bases between.

V is TRBV20-1 and J is TRBJ2-7; 8 nucleotides match TRBD2. CDR1 and CDR2 (germline): DFQATT, SNEGSKA (reference sequence). With 1 base clipped from V and 3 bases from J, the junction kept 8 bases outside the gene matches. CDR3 length: 15 amino acids. The CDR3, as DNA: TGCAGTGCTAGAGTCGGGACTAGGGGAGACTACGAGCAGTACTTC. Amino acid sequence: CSARVGTRGDYEQYF.

The chain employs TRBV2 and TRBJ2-3, with D hard to call. The ends were cut back, 1 base at V and 6 bases at J, with 8 bases in the middle. Germline-derived CDR1 and CDR2 are SNHLY and FYNNEI. The CDR3 sequence is 13 residues long. The CDR3 DNA is TGTGCCAGCAGTGAAGAGGCCACGGATACGCAGTATTTT. Translation gives CASSEEATDTQYF.

This clonotype was found a few times. This chain connects TRBV14 to TRBJ2-5; a possible D gene is TRBD2 (7 bases). The CDR3 runs to 12 residues. CDR1 is SGHDN, CDR2 FVKESK, per germline. Trimming took off 1 base at V and 10 bases at J, with 10 bases between the two ends. CDR3 sequence reads: CASSQAGGSQYF. The CDR3 DNA follows: TGTGCCAGCAGCCAAGCGGGGGGCAGCCAGTACTTC.

This chain links TRBV7-2 with TRBJ2-7; 7 bases are shared with TRBD2. Trimming took 3 bases from V and 3 from J; bases not matched to a gene: 5. Germline V lookup: CDR1 SGHTA, CDR2 FQGNSA. The CDR3 is 14 residues long. In DNA, the CDR3 is TGTGCCAGCAGCTTCTCTAGCGGATACTACGAGCAGTACTTC. This sequence encodes CASSFSSGYYEQYF. The full variable domain, with the rest looked up from reference TRBV7-2 and TRBJ2-7, is GAGVSQSPSNKVTEKGKDVELRCDPISGHTALYWYRQSLGQGLEFLIYFQGNSAPDKSGLPSDRFSAERTGGSVSTLTIQRTQQEDSAVYLCASSFSSGYYEQYFGPGTRLTVT.

This clonotype was seen more than once but under ten times. The chain carries TRBV11-2 and TRBJ2-6; 9 nucleotides line up with TRBD1. The V gene end was trimmed by 3 bases and the J gene end by 0 bases; junction bases not matched to a gene: 6. The V gene's germline CDR1 is SGHAT and CDR2 FQNNGV. The CDR3 spans 18 residues. CDR3 nucleotides: TGTGCCAGCAGCTTGGGGACAGGGTCCTACTCTGGGGCCAACGTCCTGACTTTC. It codes for CASSLGTGSYSGANVLTF.

This clonotype has more than one count but fewer than ten. The rearrangement uses TRBV6-6 and TRBJ2-5; tentatively, D is TRBD1 (6 bases). The CDR3 is 13 residues long. Germline lookup yields CDR1 MNHNY and CDR2 SVGAGI (reference sequence). V lost 6 bases and J lost 7, with 15 bases in between. The CDR3 coding sequence is TGTGCCAGCAGCACCAAACAGGGTGTGACCCAGTACTTC. Translated, it gives CASSTKQGVTQYF.

V is TRBV9 and J is TRBJ1-6, with TRBD1 matching 7 bases. CDR1 SGDLS and CDR2 YYNGEE come from the germline V gene. This CDR3 region has 12 residues. V lost 8 bases to trimming and J lost 10 bases; unmatched junction nucleotides: 6. The CDR3 loop is CARQGKESPLHF. CDR3 bases: TGTGCCAGACAGGGGAAAGAATCACCCCTCCACTTT.

Details on this clonotype: The germline gene is not matched at one end of the junction; a read error may be the cause. The chain carries TRBV5-1 and TRBJ2-1; 9 positions match TRBD1. CDR1 is SGHRS, CDR2 YFSETQ, per germline. The CDR3 loop spans 15 amino acids. The CDR3 loop reads CASSSSGTGYNGQFF. CDR3 nucleotides: TGCGCCAGCAGCTCATCCGGGACAGGGTACAATGGGCAGTTCTTC.

In its sample, this clonotype was seen many times. The chain uses TRBV7-9 and TRBJ2-7; D possibly corresponds to TRBD2 (5 bases). Germline CDR1 SEHNR, CDR2 FQNEAQ (reference sequence). This CDR3 comprises 13 residues. Trimming left V 6 bases short and J 2 bases short, with 11 bases between. Here the CDR3 DNA reads TGTGCCAGCAGTCGAGGGTCGACCTACGAGCAGTACTTC. Translating gives CASSRGSTYEQYF.

The genes are TRBV7-2 and TRBJ2-7; no clear D. Germline values: CDR1 SGHTA, CDR2 FQGNSA. The V gene lost 1 base and the J gene lost 0 bases, with 16 bases spanning the gap. The CDR3 contains 17 residues. CDR3 DNA: TGTGCCAGCAGCTTAGTGAGCCAGACCCTAAGCTCCTACGAGCAGTACTTC. It encodes CASSLVSQTLSSYEQYF.

In its sample, this clonotype was seen a few times. The gene calls are TRBV28 and TRBJ2-3; 7 positions agree with TRBD2. With V trimmed by 5 bases and J by 6 bases, 8 bases remained unmatched. Germline CDR1 is MDHEN and CDR2 is SYDVKM. The CDR3 length is 14 residues. The CDR3 is CASSRSGGWDTQYF. CDR3 nucleotides: TGTGCCAGCAGTAGATCCGGGGGGTGGGATACGCAGTATTTT.

This chain uses TRBV20-1 with TRBJ2-1, with D tentatively TRBD1 (6 bases). The CDR3 runs to 14 residues. The V and J ends lost 1 base and 0 bases respectively, with 7 bases between them. Germline V CDR1 and CDR2: DFQATT, SNEGSKA (reference sequence). CDR3 amino acids: CSARGDNSYNEQFF. In DNA, the CDR3 is TGCAGTGCTAGAGGGGACAACTCCTACAATGAGCAGTTCTTC.

This chain joins TRBV28 and TRBJ2-7; D remains ambiguous. Germline-derived CDR1 and CDR2 are MDHEN and SYDVKM. The CDR3 sequence is 14 residues long. V lost 3 bases and J lost 0, with 9 bases in between. For the CDR3, the DNA is TGTGCCAGCAGTTTGCCTGCGGTCTCCTACGAGCAGTACTTC. Translated: CASSLPAVSYEQYF.

J is TRBJ2-3 and V is TRBV6-4; TRBD2 aligns across 11 bases. The length of the CDR3 is 15 residues. Trimming at V came to 6 bases and at J to 4 bases, leaving 6 bases not matched to a gene. The germline V gene has CDR1 MRHNA and CDR2 SNTAGT. CDR3 residues: CASRALAGGPDTQYF. CDR3 in DNA: TGTGCCAGCAGAGCGCTAGCGGGGGGCCCAGATACGCAGTATTTT.

The chain links TRBV7-2 to TRBJ2-4; 10 bases are a match to TRBD2. Germline-derived CDR1 and CDR2 are SGHTA and FQGNSA. The CDR3 runs to 16 residues. V was clipped by 2 bases and J by 7 bases; unmatched bases: 8. DNA of the CDR3: TGTGCCAGCAGCTTAACAAGCGGGAGGGCCCTCAACATTCAGTACTTC. It codes for CASSLTSGRALNIQYF.

This clonotype has just a few counts. As DNA, the CDR3 is TGTGCCAGCACCCCTCCGGGAGGGGGCAAATACGAGCAGTACTTC. As protein: CASTPPGGGKYEQYF. The chain is built from TRBV28 and TRBJ2-7; tentative D call: TRBD2 (8 bases). The CDR3 length is 15 residues. The germline V gene has CDR1 MDHEN and CDR2 SYDVKM. V was shortened by 7 bases and J by 4 bases, with 20 bases between the two germline ends.

The chain couples TRBV7-2 to TRBJ2-3; D gene uncertain. The V end lost 8 bases, the J end lost 0 bases, and 6 bases lay between the germline ends. The CDR3 length is 12 residues. CDR1 and CDR2 (germline): SGHTA, FQGNSA. The DNA of the CDR3 is TGTGCCAGCCGCGGTAGCACAGATACGCAGTATTTT. It translates to CASRGSTDTQYF.

This clonotype was counted a few times. The rearrangement uses TRBV2 and TRBJ1-4, with a possible D match to TRBD1 (5 bases). The CDR3 loop spans 14 amino acids. The ends were cut back, 6 bases at V and 0 bases at J, with 8 bases in the middle. Germline values: CDR1 SNHLY, CDR2 FYNNEI. CDR3 bases: TGTGCCAGCAGCGACAGCTCAACTAATGAAAAACTGTTTTTT. Amino acids: CASSDSSTNEKLFF.

The chain carries TRBV6-2 or TRBV6-3 and TRBJ1-1; D uncertain. This CDR3 contains 13 residues. Trimming took 6 bases from V and 7 from J, leaving 15 bases between them. Germline V CDR1 and CDR2: MNHEY, SVGEGT. CDR3 in amino acids: CASSSLKDLEAFF. CDR3 coding DNA: TGTGCCAGCAGCAGTTTAAAGGACCTTGAAGCTTTCTTT.

This clonotype has only a few counts. The chain carries TRBV29-1 and TRBJ1-2; D may be TRBD1 (6 bases). The CDR3 runs to 13 residues. Trimming left V 6 bases short and J 4 bases short, with 15 bases between. Looked up from germline, CDR1 is SQVTM and CDR2 is ANQGSEA. The CDR3 here is CSVGGGSGYGYTF. CDR3 DNA sequence: TGCAGCGTCGGAGGGGGTTCGGGCTATGGCTACACCTTC.

This chain joins TRBV6-5 and TRBJ2-1; TRBD1 agrees at 8 bases. J was trimmed by 9 bases and V by 3 bases; bases with no gene match: 19. The CDR3 length is 18 residues. The V gene's germline CDR1 is MNHEY and CDR2 SVGAGI. CDR3 region: CASSYPLTPGQGYGEQFF. As DNA, the CDR3 is TGTGCCAGCAGTTATCCCCTTACCCCTGGACAGGGTTACGGTGAGCAGTTCTTC.

In its sample, this clonotype was seen once. Compared with germline, one end of the junction differs, possibly owing to a read error. V usage is TRBV5-1 and J usage is TRBJ2-3, with D tentatively TRBD2 (7 bases). The CDR3 consists of 14 residues. The germline gives CDR1 SGHRS, CDR2 YFSETQ. The CDR3 here is CASNLGGASDTQYF. The CDR3 DNA sequence: TGCGCCAGCAACTTGGGGGGGGCCTCAGATACGCAGTATTTT.

This clonotype was seen only a few times. The chain couples TRBV20-1 to TRBJ2-5; 8 nucleotides align to TRBD2. This CDR3 contains 12 residues. Per the germline V gene, CDR1 is DFQATT and CDR2 is SNEGSKA (reference sequence). The V and J ends lost 6 bases and 5 bases, in that order; junction bases with no gene match: 5. The CDR3 reads CSALAGRETQYF. The CDR3 bases are TGCAGTGCCCTAGCGGGTAGGGAGACCCAGTACTTC.